This TCR beta chain was captured by sequencing in a study of T cells in Graves' hyperthyroidism and ophthalmopathy. This clonotype has ten or more counts. RNA transcripts served as the template for amplifying TCR beta CDR3 regions. During a first-round RT-PCR of the TCR CDR3, the HTBI primer set was used. TCRdb re-analysed the multiplex PCR reads in MiXCR, keeping a single row per CDR3 protein. The sample has approximately 640,000 distinct CDR3 sequences; roughly 17% are singletons. CDR3 size: 14 residues. Deletions cut 5 bases from V and 0 bases from J, with 11 bases between. The sequence was collected from a man aged 45 to 65 with Graves' hyperthyroidism. The chain uses TRBV12-3 or TRBV12-4 and TRBJ2-7; weak D call: TRBD1 (6 bases). Sequences were obtained from blood. The CDR3: CASSAEGVSYEQYF. DNA of the CDR3: TGTGCCAGCAGTGCCGAGGGGGTCTCCTACGAGCAGTACTTC.